This TCR beta chain stems from a study of T cells in tuberculosis. On the study more broadly: IGRA-negative adolescents, IGRA-positive adolescents with latent tuberculosis and adults with active tuberculosis formed this South African cohort.

Only in-frame clones appear in the TCRdb table, and some are missing; sequencing was by immunoSEQ multiplex PCR. The data show some 26,000 clones, more than 80% seen once. CDR1 and CDR2 from the germline V gene are SGHTS and YDEGEE. Trimming shortened V by 10 bases and J by 3 bases, and 13 bases separated the two germline ends. The length of the CDR3 is 12 residues. The study's findings and limits: Active tuberculosis alpha repertoires lay closer to GMM-specific TCRs than controls'.

Remarks on this clone: Its antigen is as yet unknown.

Material: PBMCs. The V call is TRBV5-8, the J call TRBJ1-2, with D perhaps matching TRBD1 (6 bases). This clonotype was obtained from a donor aged 10-29 years with latent tuberculosis or without tuberculosis infection. Some clones in this sample may be carry-over from other donors' samples. CDR3 region: CAVNRVYYGYTF. CDR3 sequence (DNA): TGTGCCGTAAACAGGGTCTACTATGGCTACACCTTC.